This T cell receptor beta chain was retrieved from a study of blood T cell repertoires in COVID-19. Study in general: Sites across the United States, Italy and Spain contributed samples from acute and convalescent COVID-19.

This CDR3 contains 17 residues. Germline V gene data show CDR1 as SEHNR and CDR2 as FQNEAQ (reference sequence). Trimming removed 11 bases from V and 2 bases from J; junction bases left unmatched: 14. As handled by the study authors: Using reference gene primer amplification, nucleated cell counts were estimated. TCRdb's table, derived via immunoSEQ multiplex PCR, lists solely in-frame clones and lacks some. From that table come the V and J calls and clone size; the DNA was used to work out D and trimming. The sample has roughly 500,000 clones; approximately 88% are singletons. The chain is built from TRBV7-9 and TRBJ1-4; 10 bases are a match to TRBD1. The clonotype originates from a woman in her thirties or forties who had recovered from COVID-19. The specimen was PBMCs or T cells enriched from blood (not recorded which). The CDR3 nucleotides read TGTGCCGGGGGGACAGGGGTCAATACCCTGACTAATGAAAAACTGTTTTTT. Translation: CAGGTGVNTLTNEKLFF.